This TCR beta chain is from a study of T cells in Graves' hyperthyroidism and ophthalmopathy. Study background: Before any treatment, at initial diagnosis, peripheral blood was collected.

Trimming removed 7 bases from V and 1 base from J, with 11 bases in between. Germline assignment: CDR1 GTSNPN and CDR2 SVGIG (reference sequence). The CDR3 is made up of 13 amino acids. Researchers took RNA transcripts and amplified the TCR beta CDR3 regions from them. First-round RT-PCR of the TCR CDR3 relied on the HTBI primer set. TCRdb re-called the multiplex PCR reads through MiXCR, storing one row per CDR3 protein. Of 350,000 to 500,000 distinct CDR3 sequences listed, 12% to 15% are singletons. This clonotype was seen at least ten times. Stable disease denoted Graves' hyperthyroidism without ophthalmopathy progression within 18 months. The study excluded patients with uncontrolled infection, other autoimmune disease, pregnancy or lactation.

Source material: blood. V gene TRBV30 combines with J gene TRBJ2-4; D is ambiguous. This TCR was sampled from a woman under 30 with Graves' hyperthyroidism. The CDR3 protein is CASYTEAKNIQYF. The CDR3 coding sequence is TGTGCCTCTTACACCGAGGCCAAAAACATTCAGTACTTC.